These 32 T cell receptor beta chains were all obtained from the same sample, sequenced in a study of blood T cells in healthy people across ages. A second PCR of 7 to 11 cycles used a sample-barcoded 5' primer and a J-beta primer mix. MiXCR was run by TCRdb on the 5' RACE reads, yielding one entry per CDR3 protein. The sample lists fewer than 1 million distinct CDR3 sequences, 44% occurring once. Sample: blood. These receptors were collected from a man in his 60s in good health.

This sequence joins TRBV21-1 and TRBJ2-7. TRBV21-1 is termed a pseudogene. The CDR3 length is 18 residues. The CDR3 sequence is CASSKIRFKRDITYEQYF. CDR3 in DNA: TGTGCCAGCAGCAAAATTAGGTTCAAAAGAGACATTACCTACGAGCAGTACTTC.

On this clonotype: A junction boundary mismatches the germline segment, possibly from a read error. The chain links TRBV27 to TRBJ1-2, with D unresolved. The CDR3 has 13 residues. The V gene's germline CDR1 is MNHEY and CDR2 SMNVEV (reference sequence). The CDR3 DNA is TGTGTCAGCAGTTCTCCAAGTTTGGATGGCTACACCTTC. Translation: CVSSSPSLDGYTF.

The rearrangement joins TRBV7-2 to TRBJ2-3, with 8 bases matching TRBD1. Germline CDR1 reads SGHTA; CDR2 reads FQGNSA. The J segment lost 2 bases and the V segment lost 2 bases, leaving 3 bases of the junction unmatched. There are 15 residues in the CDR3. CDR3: CASSLTQGATDTQYF. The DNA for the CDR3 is TGTGCCAGCAGCTTAACGCAGGGGGCCACAGATACGCAGTATTTT.

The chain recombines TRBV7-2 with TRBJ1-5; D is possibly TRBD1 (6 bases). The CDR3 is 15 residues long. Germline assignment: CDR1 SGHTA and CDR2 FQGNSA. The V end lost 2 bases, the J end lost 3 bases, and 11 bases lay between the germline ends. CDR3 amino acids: CASSLTKGDNQPQHF. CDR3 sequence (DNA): TGTGCCAGCAGCTTAACTAAGGGGGACAATCAGCCCCAGCATTTT.

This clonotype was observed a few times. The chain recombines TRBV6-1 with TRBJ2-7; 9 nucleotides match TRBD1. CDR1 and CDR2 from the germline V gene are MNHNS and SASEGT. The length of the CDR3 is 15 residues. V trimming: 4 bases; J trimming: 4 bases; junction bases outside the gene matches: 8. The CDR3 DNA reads TGTGCCAGCAGTGCGTCCGGGACAGGGAGGTACGAGCAGTACTTC. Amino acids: CASSASGTGRYEQYF.

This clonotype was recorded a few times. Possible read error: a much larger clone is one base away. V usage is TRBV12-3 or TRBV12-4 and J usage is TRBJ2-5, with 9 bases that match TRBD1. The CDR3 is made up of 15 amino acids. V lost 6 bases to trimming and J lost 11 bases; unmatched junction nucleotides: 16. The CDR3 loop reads CASRLRTGVRDEQYF. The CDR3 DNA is TGTGCCAGCAGACTCCGGACAGGGGTAAGGGATGAGCAGTACTTC.

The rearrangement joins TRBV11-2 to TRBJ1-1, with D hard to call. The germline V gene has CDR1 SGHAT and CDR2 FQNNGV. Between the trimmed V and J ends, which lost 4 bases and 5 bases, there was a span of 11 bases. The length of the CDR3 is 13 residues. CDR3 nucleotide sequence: TGTGCCAGCAGCTCGGTCGGAGAAACTGAAGCTTTCTTT. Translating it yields CASSSVGETEAFF.

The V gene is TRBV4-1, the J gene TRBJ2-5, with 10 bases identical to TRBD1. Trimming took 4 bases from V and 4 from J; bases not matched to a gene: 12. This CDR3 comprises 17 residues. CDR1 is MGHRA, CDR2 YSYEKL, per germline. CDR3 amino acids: CASSPTGTGVGGETQYF. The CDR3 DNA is TGCGCCAGCAGCCCTACCGGGACAGGGGTAGGGGGAGAGACCCAGTACTTC.

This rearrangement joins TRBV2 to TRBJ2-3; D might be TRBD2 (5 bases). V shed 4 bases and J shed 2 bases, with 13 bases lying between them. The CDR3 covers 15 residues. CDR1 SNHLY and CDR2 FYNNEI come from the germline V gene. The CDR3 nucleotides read TGTGCCAGCAGTGTGACTGGACTCCTCACAGATACGCAGTATTTT. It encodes CASSVTGLLTDTQYF.

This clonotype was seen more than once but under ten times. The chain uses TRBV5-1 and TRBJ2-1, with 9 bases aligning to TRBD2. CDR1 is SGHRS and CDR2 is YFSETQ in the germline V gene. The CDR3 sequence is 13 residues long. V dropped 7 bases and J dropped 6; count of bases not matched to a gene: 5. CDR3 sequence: CASRGGAANEQFF. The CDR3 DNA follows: TGCGCCAGCCGCGGGGGGGCGGCCAATGAGCAGTTCTTC.

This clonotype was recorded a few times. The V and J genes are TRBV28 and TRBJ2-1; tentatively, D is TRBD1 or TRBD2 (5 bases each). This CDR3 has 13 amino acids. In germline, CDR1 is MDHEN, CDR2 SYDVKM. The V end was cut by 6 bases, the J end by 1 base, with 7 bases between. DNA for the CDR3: TGTGCCAGCAGGGGGGATTCCTACAATGAGCAGTTCTTC. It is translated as CASRGDSYNEQFF. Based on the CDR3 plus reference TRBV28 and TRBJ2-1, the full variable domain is DVKVTQSSRYLVKRTGEKVFLECVQDMDHENMFWYRQDPGLGLRLIYFSYDVKMKEKGDIPEGYSVSREKKERFSLILESASTNQTSMYLCASRGDSYNEQFFGPGTRLTVL.

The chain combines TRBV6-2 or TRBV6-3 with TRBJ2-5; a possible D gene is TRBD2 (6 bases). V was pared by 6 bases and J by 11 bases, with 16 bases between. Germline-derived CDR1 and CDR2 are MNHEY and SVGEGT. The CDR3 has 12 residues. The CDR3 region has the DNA TGTGCCAGCAGCCTCCCCCCGGCGGGGCAGTACTTC. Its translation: CASSLPPAGQYF.

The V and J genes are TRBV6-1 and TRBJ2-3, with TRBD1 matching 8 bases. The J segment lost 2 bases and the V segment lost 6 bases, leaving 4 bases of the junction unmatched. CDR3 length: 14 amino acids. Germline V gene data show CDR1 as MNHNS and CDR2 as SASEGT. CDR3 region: CASRQGQVTDTQYF. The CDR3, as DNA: TGTGCCAGCAGACAGGGACAGGTCACAGATACGCAGTATTTT.

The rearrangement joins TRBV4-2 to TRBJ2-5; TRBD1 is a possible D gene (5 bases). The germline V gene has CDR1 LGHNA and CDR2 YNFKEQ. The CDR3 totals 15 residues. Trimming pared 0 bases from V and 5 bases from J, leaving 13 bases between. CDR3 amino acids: CASSQDRGYSETQYF. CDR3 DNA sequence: TGTGCCAGCAGCCAAGATAGGGGTTATAGTGAGACCCAGTACTTC.

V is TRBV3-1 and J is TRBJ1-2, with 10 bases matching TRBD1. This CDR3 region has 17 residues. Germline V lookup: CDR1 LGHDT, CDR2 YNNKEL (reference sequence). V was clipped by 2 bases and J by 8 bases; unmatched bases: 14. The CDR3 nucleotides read TGTGCCAGCAGCCAACAACCCGGGACAGGGGTTTACTCGGGCTACACCTTC. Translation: CASSQQPGTGVYSGYTF.

The CDR3 spells CASSVYRDTSPLHF. For the CDR3, the DNA is TGTGCCAGCAGCGTATACAGGGATACTTCACCCCTCCACTTT. This chain links TRBV9 with TRBJ1-6; a weak D match, TRBD1 (6 bases). With 1 base removed from V and 9 bases from J, the gap between germline ends came to 11 bases. This CDR3 is 14 amino acids long. The germline CDR1 and CDR2 sequences are SGDLS and YYNGEE.

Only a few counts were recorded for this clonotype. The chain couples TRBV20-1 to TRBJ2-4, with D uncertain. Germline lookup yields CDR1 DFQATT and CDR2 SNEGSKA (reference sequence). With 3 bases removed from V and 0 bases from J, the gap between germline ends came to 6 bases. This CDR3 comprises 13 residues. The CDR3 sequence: CSARVLAKNIQYF. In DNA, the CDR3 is TGCAGTGCTAGGGTTCTAGCCAAAAACATTCAGTACTTC.

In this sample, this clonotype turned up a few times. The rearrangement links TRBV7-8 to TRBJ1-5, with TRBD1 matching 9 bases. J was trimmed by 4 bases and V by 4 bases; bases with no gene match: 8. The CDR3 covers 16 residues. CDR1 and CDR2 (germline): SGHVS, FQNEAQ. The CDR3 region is CASSSRPGQGNQPQHF. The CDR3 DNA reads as TGTGCCAGCAGCTCTCGACCGGGACAGGGTAATCAGCCCCAGCATTTT.

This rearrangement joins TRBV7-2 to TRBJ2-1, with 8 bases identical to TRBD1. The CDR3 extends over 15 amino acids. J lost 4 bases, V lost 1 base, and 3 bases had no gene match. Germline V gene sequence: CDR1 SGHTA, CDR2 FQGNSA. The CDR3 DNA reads TGTGCCAGCAGCTTAGTCAGGGGGCAGTACAATGAGCAGTTCTTC. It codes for CASSLVRGQYNEQFF. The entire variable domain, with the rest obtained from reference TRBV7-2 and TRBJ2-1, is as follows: GAGVSQSPSNKVTEKGKDVELRCDPISGHTALYWYRQSLGQGLEFLIYFQGNSAPDKSGLPSDRFSAERTGGSVSTLTIQRTQQEDSAVYLCASSLVRGQYNEQFFGPGTRLTVL.

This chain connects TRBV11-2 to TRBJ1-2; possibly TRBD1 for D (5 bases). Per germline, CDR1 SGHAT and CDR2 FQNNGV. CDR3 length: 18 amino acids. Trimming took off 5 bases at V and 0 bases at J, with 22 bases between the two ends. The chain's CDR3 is CASSRVGQGEGPNYGYTF. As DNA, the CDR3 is TGTGCCAGCAGCCGAGTTGGCCAAGGGGAAGGGCCTAACTATGGCTACACCTTC. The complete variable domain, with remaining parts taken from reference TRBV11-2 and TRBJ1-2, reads EAGVAQSPRYKIIEKRQSVAFWCNPISGHATLYWYQQILGQGPKLLIQFQNNGVVDDSQLPKDRFSAERLKGVDSTLKIQPAKLEDSAVYLCASSRVGQGEGPNYGYTFGSGTRLTVV.

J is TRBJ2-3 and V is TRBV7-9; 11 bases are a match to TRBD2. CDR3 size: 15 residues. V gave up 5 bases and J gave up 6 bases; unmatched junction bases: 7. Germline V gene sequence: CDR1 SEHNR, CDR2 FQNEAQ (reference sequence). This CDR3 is CASSLLAGVFDTQYF. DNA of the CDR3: TGTGCCAGCAGCCTACTAGCGGGGGTTTTCGATACGCAGTATTTT.

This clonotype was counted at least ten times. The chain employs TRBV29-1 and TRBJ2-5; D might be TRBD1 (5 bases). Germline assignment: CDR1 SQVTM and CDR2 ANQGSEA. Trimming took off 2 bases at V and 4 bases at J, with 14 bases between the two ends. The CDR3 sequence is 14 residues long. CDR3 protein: CSVESREDRETQYF. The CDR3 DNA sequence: TGCAGCGTTGAATCCAGGGAAGATCGAGAGACCCAGTACTTC.

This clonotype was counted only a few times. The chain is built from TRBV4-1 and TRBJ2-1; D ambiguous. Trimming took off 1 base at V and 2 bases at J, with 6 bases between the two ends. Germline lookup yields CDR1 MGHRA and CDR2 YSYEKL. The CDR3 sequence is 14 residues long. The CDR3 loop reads CASSQASPYNEQFF. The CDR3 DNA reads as TGCGCCAGCAGCCAAGCCTCCCCCTACAATGAGCAGTTCTTC.

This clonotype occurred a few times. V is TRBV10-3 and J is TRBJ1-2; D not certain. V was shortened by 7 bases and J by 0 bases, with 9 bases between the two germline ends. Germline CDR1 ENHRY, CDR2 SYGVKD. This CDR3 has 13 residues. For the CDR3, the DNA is TGTGCCATCACAGACACATCTAACTATGGCTACACCTTC. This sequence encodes CAITDTSNYGYTF.

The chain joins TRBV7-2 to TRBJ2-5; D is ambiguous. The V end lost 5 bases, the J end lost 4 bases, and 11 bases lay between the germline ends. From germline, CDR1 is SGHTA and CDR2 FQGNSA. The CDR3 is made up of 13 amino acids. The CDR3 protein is CASSVVVLETQYF. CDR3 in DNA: TGTGCCAGCAGCGTAGTAGTTCTAGAGACCCAGTACTTC.

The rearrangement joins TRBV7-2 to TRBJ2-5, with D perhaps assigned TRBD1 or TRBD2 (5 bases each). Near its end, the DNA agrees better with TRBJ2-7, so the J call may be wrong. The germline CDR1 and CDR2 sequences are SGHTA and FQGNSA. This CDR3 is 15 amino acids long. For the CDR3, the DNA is TGTGCCAGCAGCTTAGTAGGGGAGTTGGGGTACGAGCAGTACTTC. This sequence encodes CASSLVGELGYEQYF.

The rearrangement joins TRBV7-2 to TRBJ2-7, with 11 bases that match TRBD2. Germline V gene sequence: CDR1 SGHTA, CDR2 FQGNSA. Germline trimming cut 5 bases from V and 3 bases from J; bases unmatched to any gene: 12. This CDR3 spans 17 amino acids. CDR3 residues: CASSPRLIAGGHYEQYF. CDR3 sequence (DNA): TGTGCCAGCAGCCCCCGATTAATAGCGGGGGGGCACTACGAGCAGTACTTC. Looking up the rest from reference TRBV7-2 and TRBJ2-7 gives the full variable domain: GAGVSQSPSNKVTEKGKDVELRCDPISGHTALYWYRQSLGQGLEFLIYFQGNSAPDKSGLPSDRFSAERTGGSVSTLTIQRTQQEDSAVYLCASSPRLIAGGHYEQYFGPGTRLTVT.

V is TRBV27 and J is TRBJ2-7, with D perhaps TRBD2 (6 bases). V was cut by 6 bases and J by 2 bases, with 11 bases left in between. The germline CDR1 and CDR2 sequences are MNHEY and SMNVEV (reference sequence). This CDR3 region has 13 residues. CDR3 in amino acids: CASRRDGPYEQYF. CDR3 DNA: TGTGCCAGCAGGCGGGACGGACCCTACGAGCAGTACTTC.

CDR3 DNA: TGTGCCAGCAGTCGGGACAGGACCACCTACGAGCAGTACTTC. Translated, it gives CASSRDRTTYEQYF. J is TRBJ2-7 and V is TRBV2, with 8 nucleotides matching TRBD1. Germline V lookup: CDR1 SNHLY, CDR2 FYNNEI. With V trimmed by 5 bases and J by 2 bases, 5 bases remained unmatched. The CDR3 contains 14 residues.

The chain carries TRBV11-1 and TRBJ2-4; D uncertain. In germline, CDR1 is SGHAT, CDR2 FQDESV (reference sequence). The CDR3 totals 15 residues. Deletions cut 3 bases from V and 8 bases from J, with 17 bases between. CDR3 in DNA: TGTGCCAGCAGCTTGAGTGGTCCTCAGGTGGACATTCAGTACTTC. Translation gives CASSLSGPQVDIQYF.

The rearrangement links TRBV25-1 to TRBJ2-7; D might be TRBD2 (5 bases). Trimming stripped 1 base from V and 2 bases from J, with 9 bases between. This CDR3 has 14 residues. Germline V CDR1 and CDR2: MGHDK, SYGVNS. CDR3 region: CASSELGETYEQYF. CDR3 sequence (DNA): TGTGCCAGCAGTGAATTGGGAGAGACCTACGAGCAGTACTTC.

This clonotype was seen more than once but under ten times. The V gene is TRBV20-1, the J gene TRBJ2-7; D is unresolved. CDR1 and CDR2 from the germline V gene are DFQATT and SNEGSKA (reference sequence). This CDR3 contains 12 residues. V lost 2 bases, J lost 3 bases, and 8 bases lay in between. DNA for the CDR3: TGCAGTGCTAGAAGTCCCCTCTACGAGCAGTACTTC. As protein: CSARSPLYEQYF.